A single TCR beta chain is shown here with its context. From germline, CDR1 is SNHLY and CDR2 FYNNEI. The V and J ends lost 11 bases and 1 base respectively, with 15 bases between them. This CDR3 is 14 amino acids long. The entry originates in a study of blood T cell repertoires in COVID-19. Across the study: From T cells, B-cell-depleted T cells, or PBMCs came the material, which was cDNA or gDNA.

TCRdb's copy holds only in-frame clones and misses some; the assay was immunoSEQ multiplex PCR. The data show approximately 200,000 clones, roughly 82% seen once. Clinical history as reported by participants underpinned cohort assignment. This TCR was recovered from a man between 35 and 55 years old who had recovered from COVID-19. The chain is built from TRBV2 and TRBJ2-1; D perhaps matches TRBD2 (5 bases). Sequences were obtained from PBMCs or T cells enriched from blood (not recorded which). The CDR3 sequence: CASNLLESYNEQFF. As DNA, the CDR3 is TGTGCCTCCAACTTACTAGAGTCCTACAATGAGCAGTTCTTC.